These 22 T cell receptor beta chains were sequenced from one sample in a study of shared clonotypes between healthy human individuals. The table came from immunoSEQ multiplex PCR; TCRdb's copy has only in-frame clones and leaves some out. The sample has over 1.4 million clones, approximately 97% seen once; the top ten hold over 1%. The sequencing sample was made of naive CD4+ T cells sorted from blood. Subset specified: CD45RA+ positively selected. The receptor source for this set is a man aged 25-40 years in good health.

The chain carries TRBV19 and TRBJ1-2, with D tentatively TRBD1 (6 bases). The CDR3 runs to 13 residues. CDR1 and CDR2 (germline): LNHDA, SQIVND (reference sequence). Trimming shortened V by 5 bases and J by 4 bases, and 11 bases separated the two germline ends. The CDR3 DNA reads TGTGCCAGTAGTCCGACAGGCGTCTATGGCTACACCTTC. Translated: CASSPTGVYGYTF.

In regard to this clone: This sample includes further DNA sequences coding for the same CDR3. The chain joins TRBV5-1 to TRBJ2-3, with D unclear. This CDR3 is built from 13 residues. Germline V gene data show CDR1 as SGHRS and CDR2 as YFSETQ. Trimming pared 0 bases from V and 4 bases from J, leaving 6 bases between. The CDR3 is CASSLVPADTQYF. The CDR3 region has the DNA TGCGCCAGCAGCTTGGTGCCAGCAGATACGCAGTATTTT.

This clone came up once. The chain uses TRBV6-1 and TRBJ2-3, with TRBD2 matching 11 bases. Trimming cost V 0 bases and J 6 bases; bases outside gene matches: 8. Per germline, CDR1 MNHNS and CDR2 SASEGT. The CDR3 runs 17 residues. CDR3 amino acids: CASSEAGGLADGDTQYF. DNA of the CDR3: TGTGCCAGCAGTGAAGCAGGGGGACTAGCGGATGGGGATACGCAGTATTTT.

The chain is built from TRBV5-4 and TRBJ2-7, with 8 bases lining up with TRBD2. Germline V lookup: CDR1 SGHNT, CDR2 YYREEE (reference sequence). The V and J ends lost 0 bases and 2 bases, in that order; junction bases with no gene match: 7. The CDR3 consists of 16 residues. The DNA of the CDR3 is TGTGCCAGCAGCTTGGGCTCGGGAGGGTACCCCTACGAGCAGTACTTC. Its translation is CASSLGSGGYPYEQYF.

The gene calls are TRBV23-1 and TRBJ2-2; D uncertain. TRBV23-1 is given ORF status, its function remaining uncertain. The V end lost 1 base, the J end lost 2 bases, and 20 bases lay between the germline ends. The CDR3 is made up of 19 amino acids. The CDR3 DNA is TGCGCCAGCAGTCAATTGCGGAGCGAGGCTGGTTATAACACCGGGGAGCTGTTTTTT. Protein: CASSQLRSEAGYNTGELFF.

The chain recombines TRBV12-5 with TRBJ2-2; D may be TRBD2 (6 bases). Germline V lookup: CDR1 LGHNT, CDR2 FRNRAP. The CDR3 covers 14 residues. V was shortened by 5 bases and J by 6 bases, with 13 bases between the two germline ends. DNA for the CDR3: TGTGCTAGTGGTACGGGGGAGGAGCCCGGGGAGCTGTTTTTT. Protein product: CASGTGEEPGELFF.

This clone was detected only once. J is TRBJ2-7 and V is TRBV6-5, with TRBD2 as a possible D gene (6 bases). Trimming left V 5 bases short and J 6 bases short, with 17 bases between. This CDR3 spans 14 amino acids. Germline lookup yields CDR1 MNHEY and CDR2 SVGAGI. The chain's CDR3 is CASSQLLGGPEQYF. CDR3 coding DNA: TGTGCCAGCAGTCAGTTACTCGGAGGGCCCGAGCAGTACTTC.

The J gene is TRBJ1-2, the V gene TRBV10-3; the D gene is possibly TRBD1 (5 bases). This CDR3 is built from 14 residues. Germline V gives CDR1 ENHRY, CDR2 SYGVKD. Trimming stripped 3 bases from V and 5 bases from J, with 13 bases between. This CDR3 is CAISDRGVEYGYTF. CDR3 nucleotide sequence: TGTGCCATCAGTGACCGGGGGGTCGAGTATGGCTACACCTTC.

This chain joins TRBV7-9 and TRBJ2-1; 11 bases are shared with TRBD1. V dropped 3 bases and J dropped 8; count of bases not matched to a gene: 6. CDR1 is SEHNR and CDR2 is FQNEAQ in the germline V gene (reference sequence). The CDR3 has 15 residues. The CDR3 nucleotides are TGTGCCAGCAGCTTGATGGGACAGGGGGTGGATGAGCAGTTCTTC. It translates to CASSLMGQGVDEQFF.

With respect to this clone: At the DNA level, this CDR3 is encoded by other sequences in the same sample as well. The rearrangement uses TRBV10-3 and TRBJ2-7; no clear D gene. In germline, CDR1 is ENHRY, CDR2 SYGVKD. Trimming took 2 bases from V and 3 from J, leaving 2 bases between them. This CDR3 comprises 11 residues. The CDR3 spells CAISEGYEQYF. In nucleotides, the CDR3 is TGTGCCATCAGTGAGGGCTACGAGCAGTACTTC.

V gene TRBV11-2 combines with J gene TRBJ2-7; possibly TRBD2 for D (6 bases). V was trimmed by 0 bases and J by 5 bases, leaving 17 bases between them. The CDR3 spans 16 residues. Germline-derived CDR1 and CDR2 are SGHAT and FQNNGV. This CDR3 is CASSLDGGGVSDEQYF. The CDR3 DNA sequence: TGTGCCAGCAGCTTAGACGGGGGAGGAGTTAGCGACGAGCAGTACTTC.

The rearrangement links TRBV4-1 to TRBJ2-1, with 12 bases aligning to TRBD2. From germline, CDR1 is MGHRA and CDR2 YSYEKL. The CDR3 runs 15 residues. The J segment lost 4 bases and the V segment lost 5 bases, leaving 3 bases of the junction unmatched. DNA for the CDR3: TGCGCCAGCAGCGCAACTAGCGGGGGGTACAATGAGCAGTTCTTC. It is translated as CASSATSGGYNEQFF.

V gene TRBV19 combines with J gene TRBJ1-2; TRBD1 matches at 11 bases. With 6 bases clipped from V and 7 bases from J, the junction kept 10 bases outside the gene matches. CDR3 length: 15 residues. Germline loops: CDR1 LNHDA, CDR2 SQIVND (reference sequence). The CDR3 DNA reads as TGTGCCAGTAGACTTCCGGGACAGGGGGACCCTGGCTACACCTTC. Translated, it gives CASRLPGQGDPGYTF.

V is TRBV30 and J is TRBJ1-2; 9 positions match TRBD1. V was clipped by 2 bases and J by 4 bases; unmatched bases: 11. The CDR3 runs to 16 residues. The germline V gene has CDR1 GTSNPN and CDR2 SVGIG (reference sequence). The CDR3 DNA reads TGTGCCTGGAGTCTATGGACAGGGGAGGCGTTCTATGGCTACACCTTC. Its protein product is CAWSLWTGEAFYGYTF.

The rearrangement joins TRBV2 to TRBJ2-3, with 10 bases that match TRBD2. The CDR3 length is 18 residues. Germline CDR1 and CDR2: SNHLY and FYNNEI. J lost 2 bases, V lost 1 base, and 9 bases had no gene match. CDR3 protein: CASSEGGSLAGYTDTQYF. The CDR3 nucleotides are TGTGCCAGCAGTGAAGGTGGTTCACTAGCGGGATACACAGATACGCAGTATTTT.

The chain couples TRBV30 to TRBJ2-3; D is unresolved. The CDR3 is made up of 12 amino acids. Trimming removed 4 bases from V and 3 bases from J, with 8 bases in between. The V gene's germline CDR1 is GTSNPN and CDR2 SVGIG (reference sequence). In DNA form, the CDR3 reads TGTGCCTGGACCCGGGTTACAGATACGCAGTATTTT. Amino acid sequence: CAWTRVTDTQYF.

The chain couples TRBV6-6 to TRBJ2-2; perhaps TRBD2 as D (5 bases). The germline gives CDR1 MNHNY, CDR2 SVGAGI (reference sequence). Trimming removed 6 bases at V and 6 bases at J, with 17 bases between. The CDR3 loop spans 15 amino acids. The CDR3 region is CASSQTTLVAGELFF. CDR3 nucleotides: TGTGCCAGCAGCCAAACAACACTAGTTGCCGGGGAGCTGTTTTTT.

DNA for the CDR3: TGTGCCAGCAGCGAAGGGGGTACAACTAATGAAAAACTGTTTTTT. This codes for CASSEGGTTNEKLFF. The chain carries TRBV5-5 and TRBJ1-4; D might be TRBD1 (6 bases). Germline V gene sequence: CDR1 SGHKS, CDR2 YYEKEE (reference sequence). There are 15 residues in the CDR3. V was pared by 4 bases and J by 0 bases, with 10 bases between.

This chain links TRBV6-5 with TRBJ1-1; D remains ambiguous. The CDR3 is 12 amino acids. Between the trimmed V and J ends, which lost 3 bases and 7 bases, there was a span of 9 bases. Germline CDR1 and CDR2: MNHEY and SVGAGI. The CDR3 nucleotides are TGTGCCAGCAGTTATAACACTGGTGAAGCTTTCTTT. As protein: CASSYNTGEAFF.

Details on this clone: One junction end disagrees with the germline gene, perhaps due to a read error. The chain uses TRBV2 and TRBJ2-3, with 8 nucleotides matching TRBD2. The CDR3 consists of 13 residues. In germline, CDR1 is SNHLY, CDR2 FYNNEI. The DNA of the CDR3 is TGTGCCAGCACCCCCGGGCCCGGGACTAGGGTGAATTTT. It is translated as CASTPGPGTRVNF.

CDR3 nucleotides: TGTGCCAGCAGCCCGTCGGTTAGTCCGGTCTATGGCTACACCTTC. Protein product: CASSPSVSPVYGYTF. The chain employs TRBV5-4 and TRBJ1-2; D gene unclear. The CDR3 runs to 15 residues. Germline values: CDR1 SGHNT, CDR2 YYREEE (reference sequence). V lost 4 bases to trimming and J lost 4 bases, with 17 bases between them.

The chain employs TRBV6-4 and TRBJ2-1, with 8 bases that match TRBD1. V lost 2 bases and J lost 9; bases outside the gene matches: 3. Germline values: CDR1 MRHNA, CDR2 SNTAGT. CDR3 length: 13 amino acids. CDR3 amino acids: CASSDQGAGEQFF. CDR3 bases: TGTGCCAGCAGTGACCAGGGGGCAGGTGAGCAGTTCTTC.